Following are 23 T cell receptor beta chains from one sample sequenced in a study of cytomegalovirus exposure and HLA in healthy donors. PCR involved 60 Vbeta and 13 Jbeta primers. Repertoires were generated with immunoSEQ multiplex PCR, while TCRdb's copy carries only in-frame clones and drops some. The table lists roughly 140,000 clones, 82% of them singletons. The sequenced material came from PBMCs. The receptors stem from a man aged 25 to 45 in good health and CMV-seropositive.

The chain recombines TRBV14 with TRBJ1-1; D gene ambiguous. The V end was cut by 4 bases, the J end by 6 bases, with 21 bases between. The length of the CDR3 is 16 residues. Germline CDR1 reads SGHDN; CDR2 reads FVKESK. CDR3 sequence (DNA): TGTGCCAGCAGCCCTTTATCTGGGCCGAAGGATCCTGAAGCTTTCTTT. Encoded protein: CASSPLSGPKDPEAFF.

A note on this clone: Given a far larger clone just one base away, this is likely a sequencing read error. V gene TRBV9 combines with J gene TRBJ1-2; 8 positions match TRBD1. CDR3 length equals 13 residues. V shed 3 bases, J shed 2 bases, and the junction held 0 bases outside the gene matches. Germline assignment: CDR1 SGDLS and CDR2 YYNGEE. Written as DNA, the CDR3 is TGTGCCAGCAGCGGGACAGGGAACTATGGCTACACCTTC. This gives the protein CASSGTGNYGYTF.

This clone was seen just once. J is TRBJ2-2 and V is TRBV7-2, with 10 bases matching TRBD2. The CDR3 extends over 15 amino acids. V was clipped by 1 base and J by 6 bases; unmatched bases: 2. Germline CDR1 reads SGHTA; CDR2 reads FQGNSA. The CDR3 DNA reads TGTGCCAGCAGCTTAGGGACTAGCGGCTCCGGGGAGCTGTTTTTT. Amino acids: CASSLGTSGSGELFF.

Turning to this clone: Other nucleotide sequences in the sample specify the same CDR3. The rearrangement links TRBV2 to TRBJ1-3, with 8 positions matching TRBD1. The germline CDR1 and CDR2 sequences are SNHLY and FYNNEI. Trimming at V came to 2 bases and at J to 4 bases, leaving 4 bases not matched to a gene. CDR3 length equals 15 residues. CDR3 loop: CASSEQGARGNTIYF. As DNA, the CDR3 is TGTGCCAGCAGTGAACAGGGGGCAAGGGGAAACACCATATATTTT.

V and J are TRBV5-1 and TRBJ2-7; 11 bases are shared with TRBD1. This CDR3 has 15 residues. V trimming: 3 bases; J trimming: 4 bases; junction bases outside the gene matches: 6. From germline, CDR1 is SGHRS and CDR2 YFSETQ. The CDR3 DNA is TGCGCCAGCAGCTCCTGGGACAGGGGGTTGTACGAGCAGTACTTC. Protein sequence: CASSSWDRGLYEQYF.

This chain uses TRBV7-8 with TRBJ1-5; D possibly corresponds to TRBD1 (6 bases). There are 15 residues in the CDR3. The ends were cut back, 4 bases at V and 4 bases at J, with 14 bases in the middle. Germline lookup yields CDR1 SGHVS and CDR2 FQNEAQ. This CDR3 reads CASSYHRDTNQPQHF. In nucleotides, the CDR3 is TGTGCCAGCAGCTACCACCGGGACACTAATCAGCCCCAGCATTTT.

V gene TRBV5-4 combines with J gene TRBJ2-7; D gene unclear. Germline-derived CDR1 and CDR2 are SGHNT and YYREEE (reference sequence). The CDR3 length is 14 residues. The V gene lost 4 bases and the J gene lost 0 bases, with 11 bases spanning the gap. The CDR3 loop is CASSGTQSSYEQYF. The CDR3 DNA sequence: TGTGCCAGCAGCGGAACACAGAGCTCCTACGAGCAGTACTTC.

This clone has only one observation. The rearrangement links TRBV19 to TRBJ2-7; maybe TRBD2 (5 bases). The CDR3 contains 12 residues. Germline assignment: CDR1 LNHDA and CDR2 SQIVND (reference sequence). Trimming left V 4 bases short and J 4 bases short, with 8 bases between. The CDR3 spells CASSRGGYEQYF. For the CDR3, the DNA is TGTGCCAGTAGTAGAGGAGGTTACGAGCAGTACTTC.

The chain uses TRBV29-1 and TRBJ2-7, with unresolved D. The length of the CDR3 is 12 residues. Trimming shortened V by 2 bases and J by 6 bases, and 11 bases separated the two germline ends. Germline CDR1 SQVTM, CDR2 ANQGSEA. The DNA for the CDR3 is TGCAGCGTTGAACTTACGGGTCGCGAGCAGTACTTC. This gives the protein CSVELTGREQYF.

The rearrangement links TRBV9 to TRBJ2-2; TRBD2 is a possible D gene (6 bases). V lost 6 bases and J lost 6, with 18 bases in between. CDR3 length: 15 amino acids. Looked up from germline, CDR1 is SGDLS and CDR2 is YYNGEE. CDR3 bases: TGTGCCAGCACCCGGGGGTCCGGGCTTGCCGGGGAGCTGTTTTTT. Amino acids: CASTRGSGLAGELFF.

This chain joins TRBV7-2 and TRBJ2-1; 16 nucleotides agree with TRBD2. Germline CDR1 and CDR2: SGHTA and FQGNSA. The J segment lost 6 bases and the V segment lost 4 bases, leaving 9 bases of the junction unmatched. The CDR3 runs to 18 residues. The CDR3 here is CASSWGLAGGPGGNEQFF. The CDR3 DNA reads as TGTGCCAGCAGCTGGGGACTAGCGGGGGGGCCCGGTGGCAATGAGCAGTTCTTC.

The chain couples TRBV6-5 to TRBJ2-3, with 16 bases fitting TRBD2. The CDR3 consists of 16 residues. The J segment lost 6 bases and the V segment lost 3 bases, leaving 3 bases of the junction unmatched. The germline V gene has CDR1 MNHEY and CDR2 SVGAGI. The CDR3 nucleotides read TGTGCCAGCAGTTATGGGACTAGCGGGAGGGGGGATACGCAGTATTTT. This codes for CASSYGTSGRGDTQYF.

The chain employs TRBV19 and TRBJ2-1; 7 bases are shared with TRBD1. The germline V gene has CDR1 LNHDA and CDR2 SQIVND (reference sequence). The CDR3 has 14 amino acids. Germline trimming cut 5 bases from V and 6 bases from J; bases unmatched to any gene: 7. Here the CDR3 DNA reads TGTGCCAGTAGTTTCCGGACAGGACCCAATGAGCAGTTCTTC. Translating gives CASSFRTGPNEQFF.

This clone is a singleton in its sample. This sequence joins TRBV19 and TRBJ2-7, with a weak D call TRBD1 (6 bases). Germline values: CDR1 LNHDA, CDR2 SQIVND (reference sequence). Trimming took 3 bases from V and 4 from J, leaving 16 bases between them. The CDR3 covers 15 residues. The CDR3 nucleotides read TGTGCCAGTAGTATGGGGGCACAGGGAAATTACGAGCAGTACTTC. Encoded protein: CASSMGAQGNYEQYF.

V gene TRBV15 combines with J gene TRBJ2-5, with a tentative D call TRBD2 (5 bases). The J call may be incorrect, as the DNA end agrees better with TRBJ2-7. Looked up from germline, CDR1 is LNHNV and CDR2 is YYDKDF (reference sequence). CDR3 length: 15 residues. Written as DNA, the CDR3 is TGTGCCACCAGCTTCTCAGGAGGCTCCTTCCACGAGCAGTACTTC. This translates into CATSFSGGSFHEQYF.

This chain connects TRBV5-5 to TRBJ1-6; D perhaps matches TRBD1 (6 bases). The CDR3 covers 15 residues. The ends were cut back, 4 bases at V and 9 bases at J, with 17 bases in the middle. The germline CDR1 and CDR2 sequences are SGHKS and YYEKEE (reference sequence). The CDR3 DNA reads TGTGCCAGCAGCACACTACAGGGTTCGGGTTCACCCCTCCACTTT. Translated, it gives CASSTLQGSGSPLHF.

This clone was seen a few times. The chain uses TRBV30 and TRBJ1-1; 7 nucleotides agree with TRBD1. The CDR3 runs 12 residues. V lost 2 bases to trimming and J lost 4 bases; unmatched junction nucleotides: 1. The germline V gene encodes CDR1 GTSNPN and CDR2 SVGIG (reference sequence). CDR3: CAWSTGATEAFF. CDR3 coding DNA: TGTGCCTGGAGTACAGGGGCCACTGAAGCTTTCTTT.

This clone was seen a few times. The chain recombines TRBV28 with TRBJ2-7; TRBD1 is a possible D gene (5 bases). The CDR3 covers 11 residues. V lost 10 bases to trimming and J lost 0 bases, with 7 bases between them. CDR1 and CDR2 from the germline V gene are MDHEN and SYDVKM. CDR3 sequence reads: CATQGSYEQYF. CDR3 coding DNA: TGTGCCACCCAGGGCTCCTACGAGCAGTACTTC.

There are a few counts of this clone. The chain uses TRBV2 and TRBJ2-1; a weak D match, TRBD2 (6 bases). The CDR3 totals 14 residues. Germline V CDR1 and CDR2: SNHLY, FYNNEI. V was trimmed by 6 bases and J by 5 bases, leaving 14 bases between them. CDR3 protein: CASSAGLKDNEQFF. CDR3 sequence (DNA): TGTGCCAGCAGCGCGGGACTCAAAGACAATGAGCAGTTCTTC.

The V and J genes are TRBV6-5 and TRBJ1-2, with TRBD1 matching over 7 bases. The V gene end was trimmed by 2 bases and the J gene end by 8 bases; junction bases not matched to a gene: 5. The CDR3 runs 13 residues. CDR1 and CDR2 from the germline V gene are MNHEY and SVGAGI. The DNA of the CDR3 is TGTGCCAGCAGTTACCGACAGGGCAACGGCTACACCTTC. Its translation: CASSYRQGNGYTF.

This clone was picked up a small number of times. V gene TRBV4-3 combines with J gene TRBJ2-3, with TRBD2 matching over 9 bases. This CDR3 spans 15 amino acids. CDR1 and CDR2 (germline): LGHNA, YSLEER. Trimming at V came to 0 bases and at J to 4 bases, leaving 2 bases not matched to a gene. CDR3 region: CASSQDRGGADTQYF. The CDR3 region has the DNA TGCGCCAGCAGCCAAGATCGCGGGGGGGCAGATACGCAGTATTTT.

This chain joins TRBV27 and TRBJ2-7; the match to TRBD1 covers 9 bases. J lost 3 bases, V lost 0 bases, and 6 bases had no gene match. The CDR3 runs 16 residues. CDR1 and CDR2 from the germline V gene are MNHEY and SMNVEV (reference sequence). The CDR3 reads CASSLSVGTGLYEQYF. The CDR3 DNA is TGTGCCAGCAGTTTATCTGTGGGGACAGGGCTCTACGAGCAGTACTTC.

The chain couples TRBV4-3 to TRBJ1-6, with 7 positions matching TRBD1. V trimming: 1 base; J trimming: 7 bases; junction bases outside the gene matches: 4. CDR3 length: 15 amino acids. Per the germline V gene, CDR1 is LGHNA and CDR2 is YSLEER. The DNA for the CDR3 is TGCGCCAGCAGCCAAGGGATGGGACAGAATTCACCCCTCCACTTT. It encodes CASSQGMGQNSPLHF.